These 32 T cell receptor beta chains share one sample of origin, sequenced in a study of early T cells in non-severe SARS-CoV-2 infection. TCRdb redid the calling of the 5' RACE reads with MiXCR, one entry per CDR3 protein. Among 85,000 to 95,000 distinct CDR3 sequences listed, 15% to 20% were seen once. The input for sequencing was whole blood, taken at baseline. The receptors here all came from an adult who was a healthcare worker with PCR-confirmed SARS-CoV-2 infection or an uninfected control (not recorded which).

The chain joins TRBV4-3 to TRBJ2-1; D is undetermined. In germline, CDR1 is LGHNA, CDR2 YSLEER. This CDR3 has 14 residues. Trimming cost V 1 base and J 5 bases, with 9 bases left between them. This CDR3 reads CASSQGLVDNEQFF. The DNA for the CDR3 is TGCGCCAGCAGCCAAGGGTTGGTAGACAATGAGCAGTTCTTC.

The chain combines TRBV12-3 or TRBV12-4 with TRBJ2-1; 9 nucleotides match TRBD2. The J segment lost 15 bases and the V segment lost 6 bases, leaving 15 bases of the junction unmatched. The CDR3 covers 14 residues. CDR3 DNA: TGTGCCAGCAGCACGGTCACTAGCGGGCCGGGCGGGTTCTTC. It encodes CASSTVTSGPGGFF.

This chain connects TRBV4-1 to TRBJ1-1; perhaps TRBD1 as D (5 bases). The CDR3 runs to 16 residues. The V and J ends lost 0 bases and 0 bases respectively, with 11 bases between them. Germline V gives CDR1 MGHRA, CDR2 YSYEKL. CDR3 nucleotides: TGCGCCAGCAGCCAAGACAGGGTGGGCATGAACACTGAAGCTTTCTTT. It specifies CASSQDRVGMNTEAFF.

This clonotype was detected a few times. This chain connects TRBV7-9 to TRBJ1-1, with a weak D call TRBD1 (5 bases). From germline, CDR1 is SEHNR and CDR2 FQNEAQ (reference sequence). The CDR3 has 14 amino acids. Trimming cost V 5 bases and J 4 bases, with 14 bases left between them. The CDR3 sequence: CASSAQGRTTEAFF. Here the CDR3 DNA reads TGTGCCAGCAGCGCCCAGGGTCGGACCACTGAAGCTTTCTTT.

This clonotype was observed many times. This sequence joins TRBV20-1 and TRBJ2-1; 9 nucleotides agree with TRBD2. This CDR3 is 16 amino acids long. The V gene end was trimmed by 0 bases and the J gene end by 8 bases; junction bases not matched to a gene: 11. Germline values: CDR1 DFQATT, CDR2 SNEGSKA (reference sequence). The CDR3 DNA sequence: TGCAGTGCTAGAGATCCCCGGACTAGCGTGGGCGATGAGCAGTTCTTC. It yields the protein CSARDPRTSVGDEQFF.

CDR3 sequence reads: CAAGQANTGELFF. The CDR3 region has the DNA TGTGCCGCGGGACAGGCGAACACCGGGGAGCTGTTTTTT. J is TRBJ2-2 and V is TRBV7-9, with 8 positions matching TRBD1. The CDR3 is 13 amino acids. Germline CDR1 and CDR2: SEHNR and FQNEAQ (reference sequence). V trimming: 11 bases; J trimming: 0 bases; junction bases outside the gene matches: 2.

To note about this clonotype: A much larger clone differs by one base, so this may be a read error. The V and J genes are TRBV19 and TRBJ2-7; unclear D gene. Germline CDR1 LNHDA, CDR2 SQIVND (reference sequence). The length of the CDR3 is 14 residues. The CDR3 protein is CARSTPGSSYEQYF. The CDR3, as DNA: TGTGCCAGAAGTACCCCTGGCAGCTCCTACGAGCAGTACTTC.

This clonotype was recorded a few times. The CDR3 sequence: CASSFGGPRTGELFF. CDR3 in DNA: TGTGCCAGCAGTTTCGGAGGGCCGCGAACCGGGGAGCTGTTTTTT. The chain links TRBV12-3 or TRBV12-4 to TRBJ2-2, with D maybe TRBD2 (6 bases). With 3 bases removed from V and 5 bases from J, the gap between germline ends came to 13 bases. The CDR3 is made up of 15 amino acids.

This clonotype was observed a handful of times. This chain joins TRBV10-3 and TRBJ1-5; 8 bases are shared with TRBD1. The V gene's germline CDR1 is ENHRY and CDR2 SYGVKD. The CDR3 spans 14 residues. V shed 8 bases, J shed 7 bases, and the junction held 10 bases outside the gene matches. CDR3 bases: TGTGCCATCGCTAGAGACAGGGGAGGCCAGCCCCAGCATTTT. Translated: CAIARDRGGQPQHF.

The rearrangement joins TRBV7-3 to TRBJ2-1; no definite D call. Trimming cost V 4 bases and J 7 bases, with 11 bases left between them. The CDR3 has 13 residues. Germline loops: CDR1 SGHTA, CDR2 FQGTGA. The CDR3: CASSSPLRNEQFF. Written as DNA, the CDR3 is TGTGCCAGCAGCTCCCCCCTGCGAAATGAGCAGTTCTTC.

A few counts support this clonotype. V is TRBV19 and J is TRBJ2-5, with TRBD1 identical over 7 bases. J was trimmed by 3 bases and V by 4 bases; bases with no gene match: 5. CDR3 size: 14 residues. From germline, CDR1 is LNHDA and CDR2 SQIVND (reference sequence). CDR3 bases: TGTGCCAGTAGTACACAGGGGACGGAAGAGACCCAGTACTTC. This sequence encodes CASSTQGTEETQYF.

The table lists this clonotype with a few counts. The rearrangement links TRBV10-1 to TRBJ2-7, with TRBD1 matching 7 bases. The CDR3 loop spans 14 amino acids. CDR1 and CDR2 (germline): WNHNN, SYGVQD (reference sequence). J was trimmed by 6 bases and V by 2 bases; bases with no gene match: 7. The chain's CDR3 is CASSEGTEAAEQYF. The DNA of the CDR3 is TGCGCCAGCAGTGAGGGGACAGAAGCCGCCGAGCAGTACTTC.

This clonotype was seen only a few times. V is TRBV6-1 and J is TRBJ2-3; D perhaps matches TRBD2 (6 bases). Looked up from germline, CDR1 is MNHNS and CDR2 is SASEGT. The CDR3 runs 16 residues. V shed 2 bases and J shed 0 bases, with 12 bases lying between them. CDR3 nucleotides: TGTGCCAGCAGTGAATGGGGTAGCGGAAGCACAGATACGCAGTATTTT. This sequence encodes CASSEWGSGSTDTQYF.

J is TRBJ2-1 and V is TRBV5-1, with 14 positions matching TRBD2. V trimming: 1 base; J trimming: 8 bases; junction bases outside the gene matches: 14. Germline CDR1 and CDR2: SGHRS and YFSETQ. The CDR3 has 19 residues. CDR3 sequence (DNA): TGCGCCAGCAGCTTGAAGACTAGCGGGAGGGCGGGCGTTCGCGATGAGCAGTTCTTC. It is translated as CASSLKTSGRAGVRDEQFF. Full variable domain (outside the CDR3, taken from reference TRBV5-1 and TRBJ2-1): KAGVTQTPRYLIKTRGQQVTLSCSPISGHRSVSWYQQTPGQGLQFLFEYFSETQRNKGNFPGRFSGRQFSNSRSEMNVSTLELGDSALYLCASSLKTSGRAGVRDEQFFGPGTRLTVL.

This clonotype was observed a handful of times. CDR3 bases: TGCAGTGCTAGCGAAGGGGTTTTGGATACGCAGTATTTT. Translation: CSASEGVLDTQYF. The gene calls are TRBV20-1 and TRBJ2-3; TRBD1 is a possible D gene (5 bases). V lost 3 bases and J 6 bases, leaving 13 bases between the germline ends. This CDR3 region has 13 residues. CDR1 and CDR2 (germline): DFQATT, SNEGSKA (reference sequence).

This clonotype was picked up many times. The chain uses TRBV2 and TRBJ2-5; 10 nucleotides line up with TRBD2. V was clipped by 6 bases and J by 6 bases; unmatched bases: 10. This CDR3 region has 15 residues. The germline CDR1 and CDR2 sequences are SNHLY and FYNNEI. CDR3 loop: CASRVEAGGRKTQYF. CDR3 DNA sequence: TGTGCCAGCAGAGTAGAAGCGGGAGGGCGCAAGACCCAGTACTTC.

Only a few counts were recorded for this clonotype. V is TRBV7-3 and J is TRBJ2-5; 7 nucleotides match TRBD2. The CDR3 is made up of 14 amino acids. Germline V gene lookup returns CDR1 SGHTA and CDR2 FQGTGA. The trim removed 2 bases at V and 1 base at J, leaving 1 base unmatched. CDR3 coding DNA: TGTGCCAGCAGCTTAGGCGGGAGCCAAGAGACCCAGTACTTC. It specifies CASSLGGSQETQYF.

This clonotype was counted between two and nine times. The rearrangement links TRBV29-1 to TRBJ1-2; maybe TRBD1 (6 bases). Germline lookup yields CDR1 SQVTM and CDR2 ANQGSEA. Trimming removed 4 bases from V and 2 bases from J, with 23 bases in between. This CDR3 has 17 residues. For the CDR3, the DNA is TGCAGCGTTGGGTTCCCCACAGGGTGGGTGGAGAACTATGGCTACACCTTC. Translation gives CSVGFPTGWVENYGYTF.

This clonotype occurred a few times. This chain links TRBV12-3 or TRBV12-4 with TRBJ2-4; a possible D gene is TRBD2 (6 bases). This CDR3 region has 14 residues. Trimming cost V 0 bases and J 16 bases, with 19 bases left between them. CDR3: CASSLAAGNGRVYF. DNA of the CDR3: TGTGCCAGCAGTTTAGCAGCTGGGAACGGGAGAGTTTACTTC.

This rearrangement joins TRBV10-3 to TRBJ2-2; the D gene is possibly TRBD2 (5 bases). Trimming took off 7 bases at V and 6 bases at J, with 12 bases between the two ends. CDR3 length equals 13 residues. Germline values: CDR1 ENHRY, CDR2 SYGVKD. CDR3 protein: CAINGKWAGELFF. CDR3 nucleotides: TGTGCCATCAACGGGAAGTGGGCCGGGGAGCTGTTTTTT.

This clonotype has more than one count but fewer than ten. J is TRBJ2-7 and V is TRBV6-1; the match to TRBD1 covers 7 bases. The CDR3 length is 13 residues. Losses at the gene ends were 11 bases for V and 1 base for J; bases not matched to a gene: 8. Looked up from germline, CDR1 is MNHNS and CDR2 is SASEGT. The CDR3, as DNA: TGTGCCTCCTGGACAGGACTTTCCTACGAGCAGTACTTC. It codes for CASWTGLSYEQYF.

This clonotype has just a few counts. The chain has TRBV12-3 or TRBV12-4 and TRBJ1-2, with D unresolved. Trimming stripped 2 bases from V and 8 bases from J, with 9 bases between. The CDR3 consists of 12 residues. DNA for the CDR3: TGTGCCAGCAGTTTAAACCCCTGGGGCTACACCTTC. Protein: CASSLNPWGYTF.

The J gene is TRBJ1-2, the V gene TRBV4-1; D unresolved. The V and J ends lost 0 bases and 2 bases respectively, with 10 bases between them. There are 15 residues in the CDR3. Germline loops: CDR1 MGHRA, CDR2 YSYEKL. CDR3 nucleotides: TGCGCCAGCAGCCAAGAGAGGGTGTGGAACTATGGCTACACCTTC. Protein sequence: CASSQERVWNYGYTF.

This clonotype was found a few times. The chain carries TRBV6-2 or TRBV6-3 and TRBJ2-3, with unresolved D. The CDR3 totals 12 residues. Trimming removed 6 bases at V and 4 bases at J, with 8 bases between. The V gene's germline CDR1 is MNHEY and CDR2 SVGEGT. CDR3 amino acids: CASSSVADTQYF. The CDR3 DNA reads as TGTGCCAGCAGCTCCGTGGCAGATACGCAGTATTTT.

This clonotype has a handful of counts. This chain connects TRBV24-1 to TRBJ2-3; D perhaps matches TRBD2 (6 bases). CDR1 and CDR2 (germline): KGHDR, SFDVKD. This CDR3 spans 16 amino acids. The V end was cut by 12 bases, the J end by 2 bases, with 23 bases between. The CDR3 sequence is CAALADGTYNTDTQYF. Here the CDR3 DNA reads TGTGCCGCGTTAGCGGACGGTACTTACAACACAGATACGCAGTATTTT.

The CDR3 DNA is TGTGCCAGCTCACCACGGGCGGGGAATAATGAAAAACTGTTTTTT. Translated, it gives CASSPRAGNNEKLFF. The rearrangement joins TRBV18 to TRBJ1-4; D gene ambiguous. Germline-derived CDR1 and CDR2 are KGHSH and LQKENI. The CDR3 length is 15 residues. Trimming cost V 1 base and J 4 bases, with 10 bases left between them.

The rearrangement joins TRBV27 to TRBJ2-2; D unresolved. Per germline, CDR1 MNHEY and CDR2 SMNVEV (reference sequence). The ends were cut back, 6 bases at V and 7 bases at J, with 9 bases in the middle. The CDR3 has 12 amino acids. CDR3 region: CASSRSVGELFF. CDR3 nucleotides: TGTGCCAGCAGCCGGAGTGTCGGGGAGCTGTTTTTT.

This clonotype showed up just a few times. The V gene is TRBV11-2, the J gene TRBJ2-7; D is uncertain. V was shortened by 6 bases and J by 6 bases, with 15 bases between the two germline ends. The CDR3 covers 13 residues. The germline CDR1 and CDR2 sequences are SGHAT and FQNNGV. CDR3 nucleotides: TGTGCCAGCAGGATCACCCACGATCCCGAGCAGTACTTC. It translates to CASRITHDPEQYF.

This clonotype was counted ten times or more. CDR3 sequence reads: CASKASGRNTGELFF. The CDR3 DNA reads TGTGCCAGCAAGGCTAGCGGGAGGAACACCGGGGAGCTGTTTTTT. The gene calls are TRBV2 and TRBJ2-2; TRBD2 aligns across 10 bases. Germline loops: CDR1 SNHLY, CDR2 FYNNEI. The CDR3 has 15 residues. V lost 7 bases, J lost 1 base, and 3 bases stayed unmatched.

V is TRBV9 and J is TRBJ1-1; tentative D call: TRBD1 (5 bases). V was cut by 4 bases and J by 2 bases, with 12 bases left in between. CDR3 length: 14 residues. Germline CDR1 SGDLS, CDR2 YYNGEE. The CDR3 nucleotides read TGTGCCAGCAGCTATCGAGACAGTAACACTGAAGCTTTCTTT. It translates to CASSYRDSNTEAFF. Looking up the rest from reference TRBV9 and TRBJ1-1 gives the full variable domain: DSGVTQTPKHLITATGQRVTLRCSPRSGDLSVYWYQQSLDQGLQFLIQYYNGEERAKGNILERFSAQQFPDLHSELNLSSLELGDSALYFCASSYRDSNTEAFFGQGTRLTVV.

This clonotype has just a few counts. This chain uses TRBV5-4 with TRBJ2-3; D not certain. V was cut by 3 bases and J by 0 bases, with 8 bases left in between. The CDR3 totals 14 residues. CDR1 and CDR2 (germline): SGHNT, YYREEE (reference sequence). The DNA for the CDR3 is TGTGCCAGCAGCTCCATGGGGAGCACAGATACGCAGTATTTT. Translation: CASSSMGSTDTQYF. Full variable domain (missing parts from reference TRBV5-4 and TRBJ2-3): ETGVTQSPTHLIKTRGQQVTLRCSSQSGHNTVSWYQQALGQGPQFIFQYYREEENGRGNFPPRFSGLQFPNYSSELNVNALELDDSALYLCASSSMGSTDTQYFGPGTRLTVL.

This clonotype was counted between two and nine times. V is TRBV30 and J is TRBJ2-3; 7 bases line up with TRBD1. The V gene's germline CDR1 is GTSNPN and CDR2 SVGIG (reference sequence). The V gene end was trimmed by 3 bases and the J gene end by 2 bases; junction bases not matched to a gene: 2. The CDR3 length is 13 residues. CDR3 coding DNA: TGTGCCTGGAGACAGGGGAACACAGATACGCAGTATTTT. Residues: CAWRQGNTDTQYF.